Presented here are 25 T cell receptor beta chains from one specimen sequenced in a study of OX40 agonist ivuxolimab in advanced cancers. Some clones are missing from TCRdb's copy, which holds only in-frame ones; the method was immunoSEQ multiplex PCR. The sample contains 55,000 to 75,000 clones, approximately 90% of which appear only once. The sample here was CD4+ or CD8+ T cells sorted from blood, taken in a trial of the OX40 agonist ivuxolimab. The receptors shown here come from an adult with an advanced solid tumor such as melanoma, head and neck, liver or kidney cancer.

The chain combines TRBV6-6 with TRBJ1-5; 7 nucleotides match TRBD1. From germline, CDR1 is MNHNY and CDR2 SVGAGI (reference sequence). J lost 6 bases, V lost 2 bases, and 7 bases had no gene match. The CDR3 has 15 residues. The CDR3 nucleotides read TGTGCCAGCAGTTACCCAAGGGGGCCGGGTCAGCCCCAGCATTTT. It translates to CASSYPRGPGQPQHF.

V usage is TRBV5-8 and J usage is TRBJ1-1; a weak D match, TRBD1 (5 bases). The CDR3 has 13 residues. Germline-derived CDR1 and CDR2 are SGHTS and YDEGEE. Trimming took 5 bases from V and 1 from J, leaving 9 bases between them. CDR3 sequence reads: CASRNQGNTEAFF. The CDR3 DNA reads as TGTGCCAGCAGGAACCAGGGGAACACTGAAGCTTTCTTT.

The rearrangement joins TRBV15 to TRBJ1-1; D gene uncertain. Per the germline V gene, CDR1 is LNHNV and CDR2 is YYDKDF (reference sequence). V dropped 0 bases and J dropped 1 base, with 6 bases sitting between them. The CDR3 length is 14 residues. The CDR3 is CATSREGPNTEAFF. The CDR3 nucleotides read TGTGCCACCAGCAGAGAAGGACCGAACACTGAAGCTTTCTTT. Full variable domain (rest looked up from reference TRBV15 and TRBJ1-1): DAMVIQNPRYQVTQFGKPVTLSCSQTLNHNVMYWYQQKSSQAPKLLFHYYDKDFNNEADTPDNFQSRRPNTSFCFLDIRSPGLGDTAMYLCATSREGPNTEAFFGQGTRLTVV.

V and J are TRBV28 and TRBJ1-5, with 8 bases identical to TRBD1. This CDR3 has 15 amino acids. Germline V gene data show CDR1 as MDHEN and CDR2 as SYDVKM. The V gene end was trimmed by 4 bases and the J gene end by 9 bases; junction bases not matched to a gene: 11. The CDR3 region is CASSSTGQGRRPQHF. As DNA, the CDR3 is TGTGCCAGCAGTTCGACCGGACAGGGCCGGAGGCCCCAGCATTTT.

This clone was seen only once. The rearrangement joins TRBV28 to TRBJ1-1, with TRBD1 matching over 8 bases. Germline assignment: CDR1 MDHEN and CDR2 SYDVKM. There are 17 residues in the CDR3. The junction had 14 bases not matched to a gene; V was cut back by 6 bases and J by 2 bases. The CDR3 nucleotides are TGTGCCAGCAGACCGAGACAGGGGCGGCCAATTAACACTGAAGCTTTCTTT. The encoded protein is CASRPRQGRPINTEAFF. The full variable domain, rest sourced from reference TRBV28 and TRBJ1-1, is DVKVTQSSRYLVKRTGEKVFLECVQDMDHENMFWYRQDPGLGLRLIYFSYDVKMKEKGDIPEGYSVSREKKERFSLILESASTNQTSMYLCASRPRQGRPINTEAFFGQGTRLTVV.

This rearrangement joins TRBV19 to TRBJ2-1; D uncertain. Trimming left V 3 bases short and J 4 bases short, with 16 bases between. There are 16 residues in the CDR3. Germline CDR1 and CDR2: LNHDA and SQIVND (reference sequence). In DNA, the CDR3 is TGTGCCAGTAGTATCCTGCAGTCAGTACAATACAATGAGCAGTTCTTC. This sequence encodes CASSILQSVQYNEQFF.

In DNA, the CDR3 is TGTGCCAGCAGCGCAAGGGGGGGTAAGGCCCGGGAGTCCGGGGAGCTGTTTTTT. It yields the protein CASSARGGKARESGELFF. The gene calls are TRBV9 and TRBJ2-2; the D gene is possibly TRBD2 (7 bases). The V end lost 3 bases, the J end lost 6 bases, and 24 bases lay between the germline ends. This CDR3 comprises 18 residues. CDR1 is SGDLS and CDR2 is YYNGEE in the germline V gene.

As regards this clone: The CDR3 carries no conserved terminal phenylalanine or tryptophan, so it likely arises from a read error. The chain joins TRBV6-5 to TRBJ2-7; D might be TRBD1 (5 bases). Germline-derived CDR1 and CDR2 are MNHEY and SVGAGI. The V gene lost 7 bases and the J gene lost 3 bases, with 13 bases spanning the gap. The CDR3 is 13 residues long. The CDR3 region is CASKSGNGYEQYL. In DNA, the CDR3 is TGTGCCAGCAAATCAGGGAACGGCTACGAGCAGTACCTC.

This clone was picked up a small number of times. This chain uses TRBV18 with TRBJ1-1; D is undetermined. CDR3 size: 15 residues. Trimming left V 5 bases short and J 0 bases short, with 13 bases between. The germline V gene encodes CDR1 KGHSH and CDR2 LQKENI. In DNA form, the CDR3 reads TGTGCCAGCTCATCCGTTGACCCCCTGAACACTGAAGCTTTCTTT. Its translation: CASSSVDPLNTEAFF.

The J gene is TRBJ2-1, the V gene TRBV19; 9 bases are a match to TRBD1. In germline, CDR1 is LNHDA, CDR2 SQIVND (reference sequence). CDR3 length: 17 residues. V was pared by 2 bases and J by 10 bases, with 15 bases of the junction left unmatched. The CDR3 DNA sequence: TGTGCCAGTAGTATAAATGGAGGTCGGGACAGGGCCGAGGAGCAGTTCTTC. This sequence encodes CASSINGGRDRAEEQFF.

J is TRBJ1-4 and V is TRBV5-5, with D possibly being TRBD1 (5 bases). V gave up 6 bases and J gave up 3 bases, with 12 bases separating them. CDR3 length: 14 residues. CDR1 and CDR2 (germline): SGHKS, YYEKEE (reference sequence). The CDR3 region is CASTSGGANEKLFF. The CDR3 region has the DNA TGTGCCAGCACCTCCGGGGGGGCTAATGAAAAACTGTTTTTT.

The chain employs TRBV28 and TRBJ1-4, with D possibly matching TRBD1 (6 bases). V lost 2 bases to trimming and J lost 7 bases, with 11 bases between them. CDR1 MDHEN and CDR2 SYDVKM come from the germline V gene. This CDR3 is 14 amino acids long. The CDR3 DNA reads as TGTGCCAGCAGTTTAAGGGGGGCTCGTGAAAAACTGTTTTTT. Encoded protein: CASSLRGAREKLFF.

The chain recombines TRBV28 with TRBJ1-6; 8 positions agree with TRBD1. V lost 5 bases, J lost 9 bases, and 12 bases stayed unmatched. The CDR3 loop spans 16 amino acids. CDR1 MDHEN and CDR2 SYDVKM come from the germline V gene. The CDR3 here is CASSIPQGAISSPLHF. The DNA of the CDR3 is TGTGCCAGCAGTATCCCGCAGGGGGCGATCAGTTCACCCCTCCACTTT.

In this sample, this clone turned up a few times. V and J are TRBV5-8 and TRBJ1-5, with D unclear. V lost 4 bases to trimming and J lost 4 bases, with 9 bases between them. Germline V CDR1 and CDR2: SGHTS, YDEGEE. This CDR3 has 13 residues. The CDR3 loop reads CASSLWENQPQHF. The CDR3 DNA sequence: TGTGCCAGCAGCCTATGGGAGAATCAGCCCCAGCATTTT. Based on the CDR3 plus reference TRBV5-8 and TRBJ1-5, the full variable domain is EAGVTQSPTHLIKTRGQQATLRCSPISGHTSVYWYQQALGLGLQFLLWYDEGEERNRGNFPPRFSGRQFPNYSSELNVNALELEDSALYLCASSLWENQPQHFGDGTRLSIL.

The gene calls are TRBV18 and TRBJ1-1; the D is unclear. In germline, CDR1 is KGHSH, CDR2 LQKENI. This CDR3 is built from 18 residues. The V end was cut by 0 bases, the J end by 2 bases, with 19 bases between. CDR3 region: CASSPPSTPKSGNTEAFF. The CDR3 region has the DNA TGTGCCAGCTCACCACCGTCGACCCCCAAGTCGGGTAACACTGAAGCTTTCTTT.

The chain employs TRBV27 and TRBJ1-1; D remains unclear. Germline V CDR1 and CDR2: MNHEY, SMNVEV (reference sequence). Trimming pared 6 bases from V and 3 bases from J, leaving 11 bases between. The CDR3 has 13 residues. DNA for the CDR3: TGTGCCAGCAGGGCATCATTATACACTGAAGCTTTCTTT. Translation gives CASRASLYTEAFF.

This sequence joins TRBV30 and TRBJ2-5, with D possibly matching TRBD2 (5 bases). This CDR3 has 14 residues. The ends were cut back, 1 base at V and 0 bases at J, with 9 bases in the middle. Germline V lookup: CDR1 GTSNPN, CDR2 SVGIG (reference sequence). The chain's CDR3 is CAWSGGGNQETQYF. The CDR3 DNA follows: TGTGCCTGGAGTGGTGGAGGAAACCAAGAGACCCAGTACTTC. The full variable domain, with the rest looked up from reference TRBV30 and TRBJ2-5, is SQTIHQWPATLVQPVGSPLSLECTVEGTSNPNLYWYRQAAGRGLQLLFYSVGIGQISSEVPQNLSASRPQDRQFILSSKKLLLSDSGFYLCAWSGGGNQETQYFGPGTRLLVL.

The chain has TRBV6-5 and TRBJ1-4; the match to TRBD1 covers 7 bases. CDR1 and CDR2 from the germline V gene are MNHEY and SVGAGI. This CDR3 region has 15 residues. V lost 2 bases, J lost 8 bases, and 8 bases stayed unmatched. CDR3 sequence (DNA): TGTGCCAGCAGTTACCACAGGGGTGGGGGAGAAAAACTGTTTTTT. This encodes CASSYHRGGGEKLFF.

CDR3 sequence: CARSSTGTGGWDIQYF. The CDR3 bases are TGTGCCAGAAGCTCCACTGGGACAGGGGGATGGGACATTCAGTACTTC. This chain links TRBV5-3 with TRBJ2-4; TRBD1 matches at 11 bases. TRBV5-3 is sorted into the ORF group, with uncertain function. Trimming cost V 3 bases and J 8 bases; bases outside gene matches: 10. The CDR3 has 16 residues.

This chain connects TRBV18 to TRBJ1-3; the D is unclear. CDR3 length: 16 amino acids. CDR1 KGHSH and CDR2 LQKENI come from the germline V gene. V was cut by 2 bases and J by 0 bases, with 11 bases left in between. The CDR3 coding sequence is TGTGCCAGCTCACCAGGCGGACCGAACTCTGGAAACACCATATATTTT. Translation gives CASSPGGPNSGNTIYF.

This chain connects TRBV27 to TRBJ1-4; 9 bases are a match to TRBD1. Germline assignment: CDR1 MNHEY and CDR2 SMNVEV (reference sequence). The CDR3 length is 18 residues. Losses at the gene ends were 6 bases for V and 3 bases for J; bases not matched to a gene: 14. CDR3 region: CASSPSGTGIPPNEKLFF. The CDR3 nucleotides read TGTGCCAGCAGCCCCTCGGGGACAGGGATACCCCCTAATGAAAAACTGTTTTTT.

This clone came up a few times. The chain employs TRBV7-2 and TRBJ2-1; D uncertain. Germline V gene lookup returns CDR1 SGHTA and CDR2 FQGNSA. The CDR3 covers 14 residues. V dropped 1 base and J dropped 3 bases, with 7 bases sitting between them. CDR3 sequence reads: CASSLGYNYNEQFF. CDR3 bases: TGTGCCAGCAGCTTAGGTTACAACTACAATGAGCAGTTCTTC. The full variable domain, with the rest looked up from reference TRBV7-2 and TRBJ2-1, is GAGVSQSPSNKVTEKGKDVELRCDPISGHTALYWYRQSLGQGLEFLIYFQGNSAPDKSGLPSDRFSAERTGGSVSTLTIQRTQQEDSAVYLCASSLGYNYNEQFFGPGTRLTVL.

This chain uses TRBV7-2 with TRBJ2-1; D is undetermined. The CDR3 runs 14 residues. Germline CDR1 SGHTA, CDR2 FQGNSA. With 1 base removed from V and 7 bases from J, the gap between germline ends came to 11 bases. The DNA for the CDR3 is TGTGCCAGCAGCTTAGAAATGACTGTGAATGAGCAGTTCTTC. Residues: CASSLEMTVNEQFF.

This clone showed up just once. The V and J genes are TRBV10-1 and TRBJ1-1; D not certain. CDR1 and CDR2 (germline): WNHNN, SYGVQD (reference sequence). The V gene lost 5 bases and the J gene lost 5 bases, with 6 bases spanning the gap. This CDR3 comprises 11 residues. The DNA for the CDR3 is TGCGCCAGCAGTTCTAAGACTGAAGCTTTCTTT. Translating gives CASSSKTEAFF.

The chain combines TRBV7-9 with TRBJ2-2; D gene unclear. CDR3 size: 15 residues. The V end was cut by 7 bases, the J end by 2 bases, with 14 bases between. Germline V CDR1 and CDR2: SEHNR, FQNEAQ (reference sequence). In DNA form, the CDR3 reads TGTGCCAGCACCCACCCGGCAGGAAACACCGGGGAGCTGTTTTTT. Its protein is CASTHPAGNTGELFF.